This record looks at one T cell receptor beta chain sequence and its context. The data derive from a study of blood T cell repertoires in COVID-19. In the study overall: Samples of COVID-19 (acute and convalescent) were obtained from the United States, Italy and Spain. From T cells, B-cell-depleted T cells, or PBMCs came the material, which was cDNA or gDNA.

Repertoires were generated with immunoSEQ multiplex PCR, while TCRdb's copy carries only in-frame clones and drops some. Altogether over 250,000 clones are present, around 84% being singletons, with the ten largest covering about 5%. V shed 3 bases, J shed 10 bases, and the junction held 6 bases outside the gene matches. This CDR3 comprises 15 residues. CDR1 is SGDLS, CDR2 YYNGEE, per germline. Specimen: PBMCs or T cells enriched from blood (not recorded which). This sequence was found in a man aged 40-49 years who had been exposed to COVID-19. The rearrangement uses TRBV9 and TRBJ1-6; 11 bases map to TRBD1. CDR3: CASSAGQGVRSPLHF. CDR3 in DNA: TGTGCCAGCAGCGCGGGACAGGGGGTGAGATCACCCCTCCACTTT.